A selection of T cell receptor beta chains follows, all from one sample in a study of cytomegalovirus exposure and HLA in healthy donors. TCRdb keeps only in-frame clones here, not all; method: immunoSEQ multiplex PCR. Of 90,000 to 150,000 clones listed, roughly 71% are singletons. The sequenced sample was PBMCs. These receptor sequences come from a woman in her thirties or forties in good health and CMV-seropositive. The CDR3 runs from the conserved cysteine through the conserved F or W. Each record gives: V gene, D gene, J gene, clone size, CDR3 length, CDR3 DNA, CDR3 protein. D genes are given only for firm matches. Size is stated for part of the rows, as once, few or many counts, or as a class when the clone is expanded.

TRBV4-2	TRBD1	TRBJ1-6	-	16	TGTGCCAGCAGCCAACCGACAGGGCAGGGGGGTTCACCCCTCCACTTT	CASSQPTGQGGSPLHF
TRBV27	-	TRBJ2-6	-	17	TGTGCCAGCATGTTGGAGGGGTTATCCTCTGGGGCCAACGTCCTGACTTTC	CASMLEGLSSGANVLTF
TRBV9	TRBD1	TRBJ1-1	-	20	TGTGCCAGCAGCGCAGACCCTCAGCCAGGACAGGGATTTAGGAACACTGAAGCTTTCTTT	CASSADPQPGQGFRNTEAFF
TRBV6-6	TRBD1	TRBJ2-5	-	15	TGTGCCAGCAGTCCCCGGGACAGGGCTGCTAAGACCCAGTACTTC	CASSPRDRAAKTQYF
TRBV7-3	-	TRBJ1-6	-	17	TGTGCCAGCAGCTCCCCCCGAAGCAGACAGGCCAATTGGCCCCTCCACTTT	CASSSPRSRQANWPLHF
TRBV5-1	TRBD1	TRBJ1-2	-	15	TGCGCCAGCAGCTGGGCCGGGACAGGGGGCTATGGCTACACCTTC	CASSWAGTGGYGYTF
TRBV2	-	TRBJ2-3	-	16	TGTGCCAGCAGTGAAGCGAACAGGCCAGATTGGGATACGCAGTATTTT	CASSEANRPDWDTQYF
TRBV15	TRBD2	TRBJ2-7	-	16	TGTGCCACCAGCAGAGATAATGGGCGGGAGGCCTACGAGCAGTACTTC	CATSRDNGREAYEQYF
TRBV28	-	TRBJ2-7	-	14	TGTGCCAGCAGTCTCCGACTAGGCGCAGGCGAGCAGTACTTC	CASSLRLGAGEQYF
TRBV6-6	-	TRBJ2-7	-	14	TGTGCCAGCATTTCGACAGGACGGTCCTACGAGCAGTACTTC	CASISTGRSYEQYF
TRBV13	TRBD1	TRBJ2-7	-	15	TGTGCCAGCAGTCTCCCCGGGACAGGGAAGTACGAGCAGTACTTC	CASSLPGTGKYEQYF
TRBV28	-	TRBJ2-7	few	21	TGTGCCAGCAGTCCCTATATGGCCGGGGGAGGACGACAGGGCCTCCGCTACGAGCAGTACTTC	CASSPYMAGGGRQGLRYEQYF
TRBV27	TRBD1	TRBJ1-1	-	15	TGTGCCAGCAGTTTATCGAGGACAGGGACCGTTGAAGCTTTCTTT	CASSLSRTGTVEAFF
TRBV9	TRBD2	TRBJ2-1	-	15	TGTGCCAGCAGCTCGGGCGGGGGTGAATACAATGAGCAGTTCTTC	CASSSGGGEYNEQFF
TRBV4-2	TRBD2	TRBJ2-2	-	18	TGTGCCAGCAGCCAAGGGGCCTCCGGGACTAGCAACACCGGGGAGCTGTTTTTT	CASSQGASGTSNTGELFF
TRBV29-1	TRBD1	TRBJ1-2	few	13	TGCAGCGGTTGGACAGGGGGGGAATATGGCTACACCTTC	CSGWTGGEYGYTF
TRBV7-3	-	TRBJ2-7	-	13	TGTGCCAGCAGCGACGCAGGGTCCTACGAGCAGTACTTC	CASSDAGSYEQYF
TRBV7-7	-	TRBJ2-7	-	16	TGTGCCAGCAGCCCGTCGACAGTTCTCGGGCCCTACGAGCAGTACTTC	CASSPSTVLGPYEQYF
TRBV4-3	TRBD1	TRBJ2-7	few	15	TGCGCCAGCAGCCAAGATGAGGGGGCGGCCTACGAGCAGTACTTC	CASSQDEGAAYEQYF
TRBV27	-	TRBJ2-3	-	15	TGTGCCAGCAGCCCCTGGCGGGACGACACAGATACGCAGTATTTT	CASSPWRDDTDTQYF
TRBV19	TRBD1	TRBJ1-2	-	14	TGTGCCAGTAGCACAGGGGGCGCCTACTATGGCTACACCTTC	CASSTGGAYYGYTF
TRBV5-1	-	TRBJ1-4	-	16	TGCGCCAGCAGCTCCAACAGGATCACAACTAATGAAAAACTGTTTTTT	CASSSNRITTNEKLFF
TRBV6-4	TRBD1	TRBJ2-3	few	16	TGTGCCAGCAGCCCGGGGACAGGCCGGGGCACAGATACGCAGTATTTT	CASSPGTGRGTDTQYF
TRBV7-8	-	TRBJ1-4	-	12	TGTGCCAGCGACCGGGGGGACGAAAAACTGTTTTTT	CASDRGDEKLFF
TRBV5-8	TRBD1	TRBJ1-5	-	15	TGTGCCAGCAGCTTGGAGGGGGCGACTGGGCAGCCCCAGCATTTT	CASSLEGATGQPQHF
TRBV25-1	TRBD2	TRBJ2-2	-	16	TGTGCCACCGGACTAGCGGGAGCCTCGGGGACCGGGGAGCTGTTTTTT	CATGLAGASGTGELFF
TRBV15	-	TRBJ2-7	few	15	TGTGCCACCAGCAGTGGTGGGGCCAGGGAGGTCGAGCAGTACTTC	CATSSGGAREVEQYF
TRBV6-1	-	TRBJ1-6	-	15	TGTGCCAGCAGCCCACGGTTGGAGGATAATTCACCCCTCCACTTT	CASSPRLEDNSPLHF
TRBV5-6	TRBD2	TRBJ2-7	-	14	TGTGCCAGCAGCTTGGCCGGACTAGCGGCCGAGCAGTACTTC	CASSLAGLAAEQYF
TRBV15	TRBD2	TRBJ2-1	-	16	TGTGCCACCAGCAGAGTCCCTAGCGGGGGATACAATGAGCAGTTCTTC	CATSRVPSGGYNEQFF
TRBV6-5	-	TRBJ2-2	-	12	TGTGCCAGCAGACAGGGTGTGAGGGAGCTGTTTTTT	CASRQGVRELFF
TRBV4-3	-	TRBJ1-1	-	16	TGCGCCAGCAGCCCCACATGGGGGACTATGAACACTGAAGCTTTCTTT	CASSPTWGTMNTEAFF
TRBV4-3	-	TRBJ2-4	few	17	TGCGCCAGCAGCCAAGATTTGGAGGGGTGGGCCAAAAACATTCAGTACTTC	CASSQDLEGWAKNIQYF
TRBV6-4	TRBD1	TRBJ1-5	-	14	TGTGCCAGCAGCCGACAGGGTGGTGATCAGCCCCAGCATTTT	CASSRQGGDQPQHF
TRBV7-8	-	TRBJ1-1	-	16	TGTGCCAGCAGCTTAGTTCAGGGCGGCGTGAACACTGAAGCTTTCTTT	CASSLVQGGVNTEAFF
TRBV4-2	TRBD2	TRBJ2-1	-	17	TGTGCCAGCAGCCAGACTAGCGGGAGGGTATCTAACAATGAGCAGTTCTTC	CASSQTSGRVSNNEQFF
TRBV9	TRBD2	TRBJ2-3	few	15	TGTGCCAGCAGCTCTAGCGGGGGGACCACAGATACGCAGTATTTT	CASSSSGGTTDTQYF
TRBV7-2	-	TRBJ1-2	-	19	TGTGCCAGCAGCTTAGGGCCCGGGGTTCGGCTGGGATCTAACTATGGCTACACCTTC	CASSLGPGVRLGSNYGYTF
TRBV6-6	-	TRBJ2-3	-	16	TGTGCCAGCAGTTACTCGGGACTCCTTAGCACAGATACGCAGTATTTT	CASSYSGLLSTDTQYF
TRBV7-8	TRBD1	TRBJ2-2	-	15	TGTGCCAGCAGCTTTCGAGACAGGGATACCGGGGAGCTGTTTTTT	CASSFRDRDTGELFF
TRBV2	-	TRBJ2-1	medium-sized	13	TGTGCCAGCAGTGTGAGCTACGTCCAAGAGCAGTTCTTC	CASSVSYVQEQFF
TRBV7-9	-	TRBJ2-7	-	14	TGTGCCAGCAGCTTAGAGGGGACTGAATACGAGCAGTACTTC	CASSLEGTEYEQYF
TRBV7-6	-	TRBJ2-1	-	15	TGTGCCAGCAGCTCAGGAGGGGGGGTGGGAAATGAGCAGTTCTTC	CASSSGGGVGNEQFF
TRBV29-1	-	TRBJ1-2	-	14	TGCAGCGTGCACACGGTCGGGGTTAACTATGGCTACACCTTC	CSVHTVGVNYGYTF
TRBV10-3	TRBD1	TRBJ1-2	few	13	TGTGCCATCAGGCGGGAACAGGGGGAAGGCTACACCTTC	CAIRREQGEGYTF
TRBV12-5	-	TRBJ1-1	-	14	TGTGCTAGTGGTTTGGGGAGCATTAACACTGAAGCTTTCTTT	CASGLGSINTEAFF
TRBV11-3	TRBD2	TRBJ2-2	many	16	TGTGCCAGCAGACCTATGGGACTAGCGGAAACCGGGGAGCTGTTTTTT	CASRPMGLAETGELFF
TRBV30	-	TRBJ2-7	-	11	TGTGCCTGGTCCGACAGTTACGAGCAGTACTTC	CAWSDSYEQYF
TRBV29-1	-	TRBJ2-1	-	15	TGCAGCGCTCCGAGGACTGTTCTGAATTACAATGAGCAGTTCTTC	CSAPRTVLNYNEQFF
TRBV5-4	TRBD2	TRBJ2-2	-	18	TGTGCCAGCAGCTTGCATCAGCGGGGGGGCCGGGACACCGGGGAGCTGTTTTTT	CASSLHQRGGRDTGELFF
TRBV30	-	TRBJ1-6	-	13	TGTGCCTGGAGCAATAAAGGGGATTCACCCTTCCACTTT	CAWSNKGDSPFHF
TRBV6-1	TRBD1	TRBJ1-1	few	15	TGTGCCAGCACTAGGACAGGGTGGGCCAACACTGAAGCTTTCTTT	CASTRTGWANTEAFF